These T cell receptor beta chains were read from a single sample in a study of T-cell reconstitution after alpha-beta-depleted transplantation in children. TCRdb called the PCR reads again in MiXCR, with one record for every CDR3 protein. The repertoire holds approximately 980,000 distinct CDR3 sequences, roughly 29% seen once, with 28% in the top ten. The source was PBMCs, mostly from graft donor cells, collected 360 days after TCRalphabeta/CD19-depleted stem cell transplant. Receptor source: a boy less than two years old who had a stem cell transplant for SCID, so the T cells may come from the graft donor. CDR3s include the opening cysteine and the closing phenylalanine or tryptophan. A D gene is named only where the DNA matches it firmly.

J: TRBJ2-1
D: TRBD2
V: TRBV7-6
CDR3: CASSLWAGGLLLSYNEQFF

J: TRBJ2-3
D: NA
V: TRBV2
CDR3: CASSRRQGLFGTDTQYF

J: TRBJ1-5
D: NA
V: TRBV6-1
CDR3: CASSEKAPQHF

J: TRBJ2-7
D: NA
V: TRBV7-8
CDR3: CASRKSPENLGYEQYF

J: TRBJ2-5
D: NA
V: TRBV6-1
CDR3: CASSKLWQQETQYF

J: TRBJ2-7
D: NA
V: TRBV28
CDR3: CASSFPIGTATYEQYF

J: TRBJ1-5
D: TRBD1
V: TRBV28
CDR3: CASSPRGLKGNQPQHF

J: TRBJ2-7
D: TRBD2
V: TRBV6-6
CDR3: CASSKTRRGSGGTISFYEQYF

J: TRBJ2-2
D: TRBD2
V: TRBV5-1
CDR3: CASSLLPSGARTGELFF

J: NA
D: NA
V: TRBV9
CDR3: CASSGTLGTQYF

J: TRBJ2-7
D: TRBD2
V: TRBV5-6
CDR3: CASSLGLAATYYEQYF

J: TRBJ2-7
D: TRBD1
V: TRBV4-1
CDR3: CASSQVAGQGIYEQYF

J: TRBJ1-2
D: NA
V: TRBV6-2/TRBV6-3
CDR3: CASSYPKRNRENGYTF

J: TRBJ2-6
D: TRBD1
V: TRBV11-1
CDR3: CASSLQPGQNLSGANVLTF

J: TRBJ2-1
D: TRBD1
V: TRBV12-3/TRBV12-4
CDR3: CASSFGTAYNEQFF

J: TRBJ1-3
D: NA
V: TRBV5-1
CDR3: CASSSWVGTDTIYF

J: TRBJ1-2
D: TRBD1
V: TRBV4-2
CDR3: CASSQTGGNYGYTF

J: TRBJ1-4
D: NA
V: TRBV12-3/TRBV12-4
CDR3: CASSYGGAPPPTNEKLFF

J: TRBJ2-6
D: NA
V: TRBV28
CDR3: CASSLAFSGANVLTF

J: TRBJ2-3
D: NA
V: TRBV6-5
CDR3: CASSYAGTTTDTQYF

J: TRBJ1-1
D: NA
V: TRBV29-1
CDR3: CSVPGWNEAFF

J: TRBJ2-3
D: TRBD2
V: TRBV6-1
CDR3: CASSERTLAGGRYSTDTQYF

J: TRBJ1-1
D: NA
V: TRBV15
CDR3: CATSRGGLAGEAFF

J: TRBJ2-3
D: NA
V: TRBV12-3/TRBV12-4
CDR3: CASSLLGGDTQYF

J: TRBJ2-7
D: NA
V: TRBV20-1
CDR3: CSARDEGGSLISYEQYF

J: TRBJ2-1
D: NA
V: TRBV10-3
CDR3: CAISQVNEQFF

J: TRBJ2-7
D: TRBD1
V: TRBV30
CDR3: CAWQYSGTGLYEQYF

J: TRBJ2-1
D: TRBD2
V: TRBV5-1
CDR3: CASSLLSGGRNEQFF

J: TRBJ1-1
D: TRBD1
V: TRBV18
CDR3: CASSPNRGRNTEAFF

J: TRBJ2-1
D: NA
V: TRBV6-2/TRBV6-3
CDR3: CASRTGAYYNEQFF

J: TRBJ2-3
D: NA
V: TRBV20-1
CDR3: CSAFLRDPDTQYF

J: TRBJ2-1
D: TRBD1
V: TRBV28
CDR3: CASRQQGARSLEQFF

J: TRBJ2-3
D: NA
V: TRBV2
CDR3: CAGTGRGNTQYF

J: TRBJ2-7
D: TRBD1
V: TRBV5-1
CDR3: CASSHPDRSETYEQYF

J: TRBJ2-3
D: NA
V: TRBV20-1
CDR3: CSAREASVKDTQYF

J: TRBJ2-3
D: NA
V: TRBV2
CDR3: CASSATGRDTQYF

J: TRBJ2-7
D: TRBD1
V: TRBV20-1
CDR3: CSARFGGQAGEQYF

J: TRBJ2-1
D: NA
V: TRBV4-1
CDR3: CASSFPRETGSYNEQFF

J: TRBJ2-1
D: TRBD1
V: TRBV19
CDR3: CASSIWGQARDNEQFF

J: TRBJ2-1
D: TRBD1
V: TRBV7-6
CDR3: CASSLLQGAYEQFF

J: TRBJ2-5
D: NA
V: TRBV5-1
CDR3: CASSFNRMPETQYF

J: TRBJ2-7
D: NA
V: TRBV21-1
CDR3: CASSKAFHKINRLAEQYF

J: TRBJ1-1
D: NA
V: TRBV15
CDR3: CATSRGPRTAEAFF